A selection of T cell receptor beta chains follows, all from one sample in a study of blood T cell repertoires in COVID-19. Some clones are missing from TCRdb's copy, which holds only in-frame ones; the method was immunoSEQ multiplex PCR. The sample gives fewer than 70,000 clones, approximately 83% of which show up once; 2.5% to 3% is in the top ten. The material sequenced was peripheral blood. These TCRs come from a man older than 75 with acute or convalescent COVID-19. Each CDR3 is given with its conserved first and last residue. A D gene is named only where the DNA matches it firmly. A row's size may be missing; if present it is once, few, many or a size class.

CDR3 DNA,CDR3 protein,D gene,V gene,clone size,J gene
TGTGCCAGCAGCTTAGCCGGACTAGCGGGAGTGGTAACGAATGAGCAGTTCTTC,CASSLAGLAGVVTNEQFF,TRBD2,TRBV7-9,NA,TRBJ2-1
TGTGCCAGTACGAGAGGCAACTATGGCTACACCTTC,CASTRGNYGYTF,NA,TRBV19,once,TRBJ1-2
TGTGCCAGCAGCTTAGTGCAGGGGGCTTCAGATACGCAGTATTTT,CASSLVQGASDTQYF,TRBD1,TRBV7-2,NA,TRBJ2-3
TGTGCCAGCAGCTTACAGGGAACCTTCGGAAACACCATATATTTT,CASSLQGTFGNTIYF,NA,TRBV7-9,NA,TRBJ1-3
TGCAGCGTTGCCAGGGAACTCAATCAGCCCCAGCATTTT,CSVARELNQPQHF,NA,TRBV29-1,few,TRBJ1-5
TGTGCTAGTGGTCGCGGCTACAATGAGCAGTTCTTC,CASGRGYNEQFF,NA,TRBV12-5,NA,TRBJ2-1
TGTGCCAGCAGCGGGTCCTTTGGAACGGGGAACACTGAAGCTTTCTTT,CASSGSFGTGNTEAFF,NA,TRBV9,few,TRBJ1-1
TGCGCCAGCAGCTGGGGAGGATTAGCGAGAGTCACCGGGGAGCTGTTTTTT,CASSWGGLARVTGELFF,NA,TRBV5-1,NA,TRBJ2-2
TGTGCCAGCAGTCTTTCGGGGGTGCAGGGCAACACCATATATTTT,CASSLSGVQGNTIYF,NA,TRBV6-5,NA,TRBJ1-3
TGTGCCACTAGACCGTTCGGGAGGGGTGAAAAACTGTTTTTT,CATRPFGRGEKLFF,NA,TRBV19,few,TRBJ1-4
TGTGCCTGGAGTGGGACTAGCGGAGGGGGCACAGATACGCAGTATTTT,CAWSGTSGGGTDTQYF,TRBD2,TRBV30,NA,TRBJ2-3
TGTGCCAGTAGTATGAACACAGGAGTAATAGCTAACTATGGCTACACCTTC,CASSMNTGVIANYGYTF,NA,TRBV19,few,TRBJ1-2
TGTGCCAGCAGCACATCCGGGACTAGCGGGAAAGAGACCCAGTACTTC,CASSTSGTSGKETQYF,TRBD2,TRBV11-3,NA,TRBJ2-5
TGTGCCAGCAGTGGGGCCCCGTACAATGAGCAGTTCTTC,CASSGAPYNEQFF,NA,TRBV2,NA,TRBJ2-1
TGTGCCAGCAGGTCCACCGGGACAGGGTTTAACTATGGCTACACCTTC,CASRSTGTGFNYGYTF,TRBD1,TRBV5-6,NA,TRBJ1-2
TGTGCCAGCAGAAGAGGACTAGCGGGAGTGACCGGGGAGCTGTTTTTT,CASRRGLAGVTGELFF,TRBD2,TRBV7-2,NA,TRBJ2-2
TGTGCCAGCAGCCAAGTGGGGGGGTTGGGTCAGAGAGATGGCTACACCTTC,CASSQVGGLGQRDGYTF,NA,TRBV3-1/TRBV3-2,NA,TRBJ1-2
TGTGCCAGCAGCGTAAGAGGGGGCAACACTGAAGCTTTCTTT,CASSVRGGNTEAFF,TRBD1,TRBV9,NA,TRBJ1-1
TGTGCCAGCAGAACAGGTCCAGGTACTGAAGCTTTCTTT,CASRTGPGTEAFF,NA,TRBV2,NA,TRBJ1-1
TGTGCCAGCGTGAGCTTTCGCGGGGATACGCAGTATTTT,CASVSFRGDTQYF,NA,TRBV18,once,TRBJ2-3
TGCGCCAGCAGCTTGGGGGATCCAAATAGGGGCACCGGGGAGCTGTTTTTT,CASSLGDPNRGTGELFF,NA,TRBV5-1,NA,TRBJ2-2
TGTGCCAGCAGCCAAAATCTCCAGTTCACAGATACGCAGTATTTT,CASSQNLQFTDTQYF,NA,TRBV3-1/TRBV3-2,NA,TRBJ2-3
TGTGCCAGCAGCTTAGCTCATGGCTACACCTTC,CASSLAHGYTF,NA,TRBV11-2,NA,TRBJ1-2
TGTGCCTGGAGTGGACAGTTTCATAGCAATCAGCCCCAGCATTTT,CAWSGQFHSNQPQHF,NA,TRBV30,NA,TRBJ1-5
TGTGCCAGCAGCCGAGGACAGAGTCATCAGCCCCAGCATTTT,CASSRGQSHQPQHF,NA,TRBV7-8,NA,TRBJ1-5
TGTGCCAGCAACGACAGGAGCTCCTATAATTCACCCCTCCACTTT,CASNDRSSYNSPLHF,NA,TRBV25-1,NA,TRBJ1-6
TGTGCCAGCTCACTCCAGGGTTTTTATGGCTACACCTTC,CASSLQGFYGYTF,NA,TRBV18,NA,TRBJ1-2
TGTGCCAGCAGCCACGCACGAGTACAGGGGCCGGGCTACGAGCAGTACTTC,CASSHARVQGPGYEQYF,TRBD1,TRBV5-5,NA,TRBJ2-7
TGTGCCAGCAGCGGGCGGGGGACTGAAGCTTTCTTT,CASSGRGTEAFF,NA,TRBV5-6,NA,TRBJ1-1
TGTGCCAGCAGCCCTTGGGGGGGATCGATATACGAGCAGTACTTC,CASSPWGGSIYEQYF,TRBD2,TRBV9,NA,TRBJ2-7
TGTGCCAGCAGCTCCCAAGACAGGGGGGCTAATTCACCCCTCCACTTT,CASSSQDRGANSPLHF,TRBD1,TRBV7-6,NA,TRBJ1-6
TGTGCCTGGAGTGTAAGGGACAGCCAGAACACTGAAGCTTTCTTT,CAWSVRDSQNTEAFF,TRBD1,TRBV30,NA,TRBJ1-1
TGTGCCAGCAGCTCTTCGAAGACAGGGGGCTCCTATAATTCACCCCTCCACTTT,CASSSSKTGGSYNSPLHF,TRBD1,TRBV5-4,NA,TRBJ1-6
TGTGCCAGCAGTGTCCGGGACAGTCCGTTCTTC,CASSVRDSPFF,TRBD1,TRBV2,NA,TRBJ2-1
TGCGCCAGCAGCTTGGTGCCAGGGAATGAAAAACTGTTTTTT,CASSLVPGNEKLFF,NA,TRBV5-1,NA,TRBJ1-4
TGTGCCAGCAGTGAGGGGACAGGGAATGGTGAAAAACTGTTTTTT,CASSEGTGNGEKLFF,TRBD1,TRBV2,once,TRBJ1-4
TGTGCCAGCAGCTTTAGCGGGAGCTACAATGAGCAGTTCTTC,CASSFSGSYNEQFF,TRBD2,TRBV5-4,NA,TRBJ2-1
TGTGCCAGCAGCTTAGTCTGGGACTATTACAATGAGCAGTTCTTC,CASSLVWDYYNEQFF,TRBD2,TRBV11-3,few,TRBJ2-1
TGTGCCAGCAGCTTGCCGGGAAGCTCCTACGAGCAGTACTTC,CASSLPGSSYEQYF,NA,TRBV5-4,few,TRBJ2-7
TGTGCCAGCAGCTGGGACAGCCCATTCTCTGGAAACACCATATATTTT,CASSWDSPFSGNTIYF,TRBD1,TRBV2,NA,TRBJ1-3
TGTGCCAGCAAAGGGACAGGGATTAATGAAAAACTGTTTTTT,CASKGTGINEKLFF,TRBD1,TRBV3-1/TRBV3-2,NA,TRBJ1-4
TGTGCCACCAGTGATTACCGCGGGGGTTCCTACAATGAGCAGTTCTTC,CATSDYRGGSYNEQFF,TRBD2,TRBV24-1,NA,TRBJ2-1
TGCGCCAGCAACCCGGGGGGCGGAGGAGGCTACCTCTACGAGCAGTACTTC,CASNPGGGGGYLYEQYF,NA,TRBV5-1,NA,TRBJ2-7
TGTGCCAGCAGCCCCGGGACAGTGAGTTCACCCCTCCACTTT,CASSPGTVSSPLHF,TRBD1,TRBV6-2/TRBV6-3,few,TRBJ1-6
TGTGCCACCAGTGCCTTTAGCGGGAGCTCCTACAATGAGCAGTTCTTC,CATSAFSGSSYNEQFF,TRBD2,TRBV24-1,few,TRBJ2-1
TGTGCCAGCAGCCAAAATGACGGGAATAATTCACCCCTCCACTTT,CASSQNDGNNSPLHF,NA,TRBV3-1/TRBV3-2,NA,TRBJ1-6
TGTGCCAGCAGCGGGACTAGCGGGTCCTCCTACAATGAGCAGTTCTTC,CASSGTSGSSYNEQFF,TRBD2,TRBV7-8,NA,TRBJ2-1
TGCGCCAGCAGCTTCCGGATTGGGAGGGGAGATAACACTGAAGCTTTCTTT,CASSFRIGRGDNTEAFF,NA,TRBV5-1,NA,TRBJ1-1
TGTGCCAGCAGCGCCGCGGGAGGGACCTACGAGCAGTACTTC,CASSAAGGTYEQYF,TRBD2,TRBV7-9,few,TRBJ2-7
TGCAGCGTTGAGGGGGGGGCCAAAAACATTCAGTACTTC,CSVEGGAKNIQYF,TRBD2,TRBV29-1,NA,TRBJ2-4
TGCAGCGTTGATGGAGGCGGGGGCGCGGGTTACGAGCAGTACTTC,CSVDGGGGAGYEQYF,NA,TRBV29-1,NA,TRBJ2-7
TGTGCCTCCCACATCGCGACAGAGCTTTACGAGCAGTACTTC,CASHIATELYEQYF,NA,TRBV5-3,NA,TRBJ2-7
TGTGCCAGCAGACCCCGGACAGGGGGCTTGAACACTGAAGCTTTCTTT,CASRPRTGGLNTEAFF,TRBD1,TRBV7-8,NA,TRBJ1-1
TGTGCCAGCAGTAAGGGACTAGCGGGAGGGCTGTACAATGAGCAGTTCTTC,CASSKGLAGGLYNEQFF,TRBD2,TRBV6-2/TRBV6-3,few,TRBJ2-1
TGTGCCAGTACCCTAGAGGACAGGCTCCCCTATGGCTACACCTTC,CASTLEDRLPYGYTF,TRBD1,TRBV19,NA,TRBJ1-2
TGTGCCAGCAGCGTAGCGGGACTAGGGGGGTACAATGAGCAGTTCTTC,CASSVAGLGGYNEQFF,TRBD2,TRBV9,few,TRBJ2-1
TGTGCCAGCAGCCCCTCTGCGGGGGAAGGTCAGCCCCAGCATTTT,CASSPSAGEGQPQHF,NA,TRBV4-2,few,TRBJ1-5